The rows below give T cell receptor beta chains drawn from one sample of a study of T cell responses to AZD1222 COVID-19 vaccine. Clones were read by immunoSEQ multiplex PCR, and TCRdb kept only the in-frame ones, dropping some. The sample has some 160,000 clones, roughly 90% seen once. Sample: peripheral blood, taken 28 days after the second AZD1222 dose. All receptors derive from an adult who received the AZD1222 COVID-19 vaccine. Both conserved end residues are part of each CDR3. Fields, in order: D gene, V gene, clone size, J gene, CDR3 DNA, CDR3 protein. A D gene is named only where the DNA matches it firmly. Clone size appears in some rows only: once, few, many, or a class for an expanded clone.

NA	TRBV7-2	NA	TRBJ1-3	TGTGCCAGCAGCTTAGACAGAATGTCCGGAAACACCATATATTTT	CASSLDRMSGNTIYF
NA	TRBV9	NA	TRBJ2-2	TGTGCCAGCAGCGTGGGAGGGGGTATCGGGGAGCTGTTTTTT	CASSVGGGIGELFF
NA	TRBV19	NA	TRBJ2-2	TGTGCCAGTAGTATAGCGGGACCCAACACCGGGGAGCTGTTTTTT	CASSIAGPNTGELFF
NA	TRBV7-2	NA	TRBJ1-2	TGTGCCAGCAGCTTAAAGCCAGACTATGGCTACACCTTC	CASSLKPDYGYTF
TRBD1	TRBV4-1	NA	TRBJ1-4	TGCGCCAGCAGCCAAGGACAGGGCAATGAAAAACTGTTTTTT	CASSQGQGNEKLFF
NA	TRBV2	NA	TRBJ1-1	TGTGCCAGCAATGGGATCCACACTGAAGCTTTCTTT	CASNGIHTEAFF
TRBD1	TRBV9	NA	TRBJ2-7	TGTGCCAGCAGCCCAAAACCCCCCGGGACAGGGGGAATCGACGAGCAGTACTTC	CASSPKPPGTGGIDEQYF
NA	TRBV3-1/TRBV3-2	NA	TRBJ1-6	TGTGCCAGCAGCCAAGTTGTGGGTAATTCACCCCTCCACTTT	CASSQVVGNSPLHF
NA	TRBV12-3/TRBV12-4	NA	TRBJ2-3	TGTGCCAGCAGTCCGGCGGATACGCAGTATTTT	CASSPADTQYF
NA	TRBV7-2	NA	TRBJ1-2	TGTGCCAGCAGCTTTGGGGGCGAGGTCTATGGCTACACCTTC	CASSFGGEVYGYTF
NA	TRBV5-1	NA	TRBJ1-2	TGCGCCAGCAGCTTGGTGGCTGACTATGGCTACACCTTC	CASSLVADYGYTF
TRBD2	TRBV5-4	once	TRBJ2-1	TGTGCCAGCAGCGTTGTCATCAGAGGTAGCGGGAGTCGTGTAGGGCAGTTCTTC	CASSVVIRGSGSRVGQFF
NA	TRBV4-2	NA	TRBJ1-6	TGTGCCAGCAGCCAAGATCCCTTATTGCTGGGATCACCCCTCCACTTT	CASSQDPLLLGSPLHF
NA	TRBV10-2	NA	TRBJ2-7	TGCGCCAGCAGTGAGGGCGGGACGCACTACGAGCAGTACTTC	CASSEGGTHYEQYF
NA	TRBV5-1	once	TRBJ1-5	TGCGCCAGCAGATACAACCACGGAGCAGATCAGCCCCAGCATTTT	CASRYNHGADQPQHF
NA	TRBV7-3	NA	TRBJ1-1	TGTGCCAGCAGCTTGGGGGGCGAAGCTTTCTTT	CASSLGGEAFF
NA	TRBV5-8	NA	TRBJ1-5	TGTGCCAGCAGCTTGGGACGGGGCAATCAGCCCCAGCATTTT	CASSLGRGNQPQHF
NA	TRBV29-1	NA	TRBJ1-1	TGCAGCGTTCACGGAATTGGCACTGAAGCTTTCTTT	CSVHGIGTEAFF
NA	TRBV12-3/TRBV12-4	NA	TRBJ1-6	TGTGCCAGCAGTCTAGCGGGGAACTCACCCCTCCACTTT	CASSLAGNSPLHF
TRBD1	TRBV25-1	once	TRBJ1-1	TGTGCCAGCATGGAGACAGGGATAATGAACACTGAAGCTTTCTTT	CASMETGIMNTEAFF
NA	TRBV9	NA	TRBJ2-3	TGTGCCAGCAGCGGGACGGACACAGATACGCAGTATTTT	CASSGTDTDTQYF
NA	TRBV28	NA	TRBJ2-4	TGTGCCAGCAGCCGGGGGACCCTAGCCAAAAACATTCAGTACTTC	CASSRGTLAKNIQYF
TRBD1	TRBV6-5	once	TRBJ2-7	TGTGCCAGCAGCCGCCTATCGGGACAGGGCTACGAGCAGTACTTC	CASSRLSGQGYEQYF
NA	TRBV3-1/TRBV3-2	NA	TRBJ2-1	TGTGCCAGCAGCCTACCCGGGGCATACAATGAGCAGTTCTTC	CASSLPGAYNEQFF
NA	TRBV19	NA	TRBJ2-1	TGTGCCAGTAGTATCGGGCTAGAATCCTACAATGAGCAGTTCTTC	CASSIGLESYNEQFF
NA	TRBV5-5	NA	TRBJ2-1	TGTGCCAGCAGCTTAGGGCACACGAACAATGAGCAGTTCTTC	CASSLGHTNNEQFF
NA	TRBV4-1	NA	TRBJ1-5	TGCGCCAGCAGCCAAGATGGATCGGGAAGGCAGCCCCAGCATTTT	CASSQDGSGRQPQHF
NA	TRBV7-9	NA	TRBJ1-2	TGTGCCAGCAGCTTTAACGAGGCTAACTATGGCTACACCTTC	CASSFNEANYGYTF
NA	TRBV6-6	NA	TRBJ2-6	TGTGCCAGCAGTTACCAGACAGCTGCTGGGGCCAACGTCCTGACTTTC	CASSYQTAAGANVLTF
NA	TRBV30	once	TRBJ1-2	TGTGCCTGGACGCATCAGACCTATGGCTACACCTTC	CAWTHQTYGYTF
NA	TRBV11-2	NA	TRBJ1-5	TGTGCCAGCAGCTTGCGGAGGGATCAGCCCCAGCATTTT	CASSLRRDQPQHF
NA	TRBV5-1	NA	TRBJ1-1	TGCGCCAGCAGCTTGAATCAGGGCTCTGAAGCTTTCTTT	CASSLNQGSEAFF
NA	TRBV10-3	NA	TRBJ1-1	TGTGCCATCAAATCCCCGAACACTGAAGCTTTCTTT	CAIKSPNTEAFF
TRBD1	TRBV3-1/TRBV3-2	once	TRBJ1-5	TGTGCCAGCAGCCCCAGCTTAGGACAGGGTCCGAGGCAGCCCCAGCATTTT	CASSPSLGQGPRQPQHF
NA	TRBV9	few	TRBJ2-3	TGTGCCAGCAGCCCTCGCGGTGCGCGGGCAGATACGCAGTATTTT	CASSPRGARADTQYF
TRBD1	TRBV19	NA	TRBJ1-5	TGTGCCAGTAGCCACCCCGAGCAGGGGGAACCGGGCCAGCCCCAGCATTTT	CASSHPEQGEPGQPQHF
NA	TRBV5-1	once	TRBJ2-4	TGCGCCAGCAGCTTGCGGGGAAACATTCAGTACTTC	CASSLRGNIQYF
NA	TRBV2	NA	TRBJ2-7	TGTGCCAGCAGTGGCCGGGACATCGGCTTCTACGAGCAGTACTTC	CASSGRDIGFYEQYF
NA	TRBV11-2	NA	TRBJ1-3	TGTGCCAGCAGTCGCAATCACGGACTGAGCTCTGGAAACACCATATATTTT	CASSRNHGLSSGNTIYF
NA	TRBV20-1	NA	TRBJ2-7	TGCAGTGCTAGACACTACGAGCAGTACTTC	CSARHYEQYF
NA	TRBV27	NA	TRBJ1-5	TGTGCCAGCAGTTCCGCCACAGGGTTAAATCAGCCCCAGCATTTT	CASSSATGLNQPQHF
NA	TRBV7-3	NA	TRBJ1-3	TGTGCCAGCAGCTTAACGGGCGACACCATATATTTT	CASSLTGDTIYF
NA	TRBV7-2	NA	TRBJ1-6	TGTGCCAGCAGCTTAGGGAGACGATCACCCCTCCACTTT	CASSLGRRSPLHF
TRBD1	TRBV5-1	NA	TRBJ1-1	TGCGCCAGCAGCTTGGGCCCGGGACAGGGGACTGAAGCTTTCTTT	CASSLGPGQGTEAFF
NA	TRBV6-4	NA	TRBJ1-6	TGTGCCAGCAGTGATCAGGGTTATAATTCACCCCTCCACTTT	CASSDQGYNSPLHF
TRBD2	TRBV12-5	NA	TRBJ2-1	TGTGCTAGTGGTTTGGTACTGGGGACTAAAAAGCTCGAGCAGTTCTTC	CASGLVLGTKKLEQFF
NA	TRBV12-3/TRBV12-4	NA	TRBJ1-1	TGTGCCAGCAGCACGTCTAAGGGTGCTTTCTTT	CASSTSKGAFF
NA	TRBV5-1	NA	TRBJ1-1	TGCGCCAGCAGCTTGGGCCTCAGGGTCGTGAACACTGAAGCTTTCTTT	CASSLGLRVVNTEAFF